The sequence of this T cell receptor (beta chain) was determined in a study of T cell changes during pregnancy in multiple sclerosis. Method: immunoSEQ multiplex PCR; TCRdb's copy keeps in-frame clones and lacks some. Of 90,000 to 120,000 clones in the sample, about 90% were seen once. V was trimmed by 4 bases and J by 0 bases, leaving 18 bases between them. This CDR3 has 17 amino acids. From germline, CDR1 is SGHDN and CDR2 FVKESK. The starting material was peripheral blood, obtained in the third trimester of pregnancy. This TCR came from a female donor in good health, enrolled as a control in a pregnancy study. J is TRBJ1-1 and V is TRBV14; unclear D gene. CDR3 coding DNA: TGTGCCAGCAGCCCTCCCTGGGCAGGAGGCATGAACACTGAAGCTTTCTTT. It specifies CASSPPWAGGMNTEAFF.